Only a few counts were recorded for the clone carrying this TCR beta chain. Its antigen remains unidentified. The sample originates from a study of Graves' ophthalmopathy and Graves' hyperthyroidism. Scientists amplified the TCR beta CDR3 regions from RNA transcripts. RT-PCR in the first round used HTBI primers; a second-round multiplex PCR followed. A single record per CDR3 protein comes from TCRdb applying MiXCR to the multiplex PCR reads. The profile shows around 520,000 distinct CDR3 sequences, under 45% of them singletons. General observations from the study: Appearing in blood as well were most expanded thyroid clonotypes above 0.001 frequency.

The V and J ends lost 6 bases and 7 bases respectively, with 13 bases between them. Germline CDR1 is DFQATT and CDR2 is SNEGSKA (reference sequence). The CDR3 is made up of 12 amino acids. This sequence was found in an adult man with Graves' hyperthyroidism. J is TRBJ2-4 and V is TRBV20-1, with D possibly TRBD1 on 6 matching bases. Sequenced: peripheral blood or thyroid tissue (not recorded which). CDR3 residues: CSAPTGGNIQYF. The CDR3 DNA reads TGCAGTGCCCCGACAGGAGGCAACATTCAGTACTTC.